Given below is one T cell receptor (beta chain) in context. Its antigen is currently not known. No base qualities exist here, and no much larger clone lies one base off it. These data come from a study of relationships among human T cell subsets (TCRdb year 2010). For context, the study as a whole: The study sequenced eight distinct T cell populations from blood: pan T, CD8 cytotoxic, regulatory, Th1, Th2, naive plus transitional, activated and memory cells.

Receptor libraries were prepared by multiplex PCR. These reads were obtained on a 454 GS FLX. TCR alpha and beta CDR3 regions were amplified from mRNA by semiquantitative ARM-PCR. In ARM-PCR, tagged nested gene-specific primers were applied first, and communal superprimers then carried out the exponential amplification. Before the second amplification round was performed on first-round PCR products, the nested primers were removed by exonuclease. The amplicons were sequenced on the 454 platform, a system that can rapidly sequence millions of DNA fragments without cloning bias. A read counted as effective if the read could be mapped to both V and J germline segments. The source study handled its data this way. IRmap, which uses pyromap, a Smith-Waterman modification adapted to 454 sequencing errors, was used to assign reads to germline V, D and J segments. Cutoffs set at the 99th percentile of alignment scores from simulated random sequences were applied to filter D-beta assignments. The CDR3 was taken to be the amino acids lying between the conserved V-segment Y[YFLI]C motif and the J-segment [FW]GXGT motif. Repertoire diversity was estimated with a compound Poisson process model previously applied to large-scale EST data. A procedure for detecting cross-contamination was applied so that sample contamination could be argued against as the origin of shared CDR3s. The public reads were run again by TCRdb, first through fastp at Q25 and then through MiXCR, and only productive beta chains were kept. Each CDR3 protein appears once, grouped with its most common genes and DNA. TCRdb, not the original authors, processed these V and J calls. The sample table shows roughly 7,600 distinct CDR3 sequences, and around 64% are seen once. Clones ranked in the top ten supply 40% to 60% of the sample.

The CDR3, from cysteine to phenylalanine, totals 15 residues. Solely the CDR3 DNA is kept, with 45 bases framed from the first base. V and J are trimmed by 6 bases and 4 bases, and the gene matches miss 8 bases of the junction. For CDR1 and CDR2, the germline V gene (reference sequence) lists MNHEY and SMNVEV. What the work shows at the level of the full study, not this receptor alone: The substantial sharing of CDR3s among Th1, Th2 and regulatory T cells was interpreted as suggesting that cell fate choices are stochastic. The bead-based sorting could not exclude a CD4+CD8+ double-positive population. More than 55% of CD8+ cytotoxic sequences came from clones with more than 100 reads, while the regulatory and Th2 subsets showed few clones of that size. No statistically significant differences in V, D and J usage, CDR3 length or N-nucleotide additions were observed among the seven subsets.

Isolated CD4+ and CD8+ T cells were pooled, and anti-CD45RA microbeads were used to isolate naive plus transitional T cells from the pooled cells. T cell subsets were isolated with Miltenyi superparamagnetic beads coated with subset-specific monoclonal antibodies. Every T cell population came from peripheral blood. Ficoll separation of whole blood yielded mononuclear cells, and anti-CD14 microbeads were then used to deplete the monocytes. Isolated cell populations were immediately resuspended in RNAprotect reagent. This receptor was obtained from a man aged 40-50 years in good health. What was sequenced was naive and transitional (CD45RA+) T cells sorted from blood. The cell subset or site label for this specimen denotes: CD45RA+ naive plus transitional T cells (Tn+t). The chain couples TRBV27 to TRBJ2-7; TRBD2 aligns with 11 central bases. The CDR3 reads as follows: CASRIAGGSTYEQYF. In nucleotides, the sequence is TGTGCCAGCAGAATAGCGGGGGGGTCTACTTACGAGCAGTACTTC.